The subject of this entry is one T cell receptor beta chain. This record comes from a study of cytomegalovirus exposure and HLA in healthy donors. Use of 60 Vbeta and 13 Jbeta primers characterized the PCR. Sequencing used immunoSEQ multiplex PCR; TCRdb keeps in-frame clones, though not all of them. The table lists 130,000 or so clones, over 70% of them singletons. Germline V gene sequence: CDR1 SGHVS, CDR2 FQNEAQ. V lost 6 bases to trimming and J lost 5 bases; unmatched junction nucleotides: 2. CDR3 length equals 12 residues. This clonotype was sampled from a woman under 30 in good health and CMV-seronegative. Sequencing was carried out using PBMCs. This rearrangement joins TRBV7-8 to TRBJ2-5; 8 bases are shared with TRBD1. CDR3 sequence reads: CASSRQGETQYF. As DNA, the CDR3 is TGTGCCAGCAGTAGACAGGGGGAGACCCAGTACTTC.